The 22 T cell receptor beta chains presented below share a single source sample, sequenced in a study of blood T cell repertoires in COVID-19. Profiled with immunoSEQ multiplex PCR; TCRdb holds only in-frame clones, not every one. The sample includes some 160,000 clones, about 85% of them seen just once. Sequenced sample: peripheral blood. These receptors originate from a woman of 80 years or more with COVID-19, enrolled during active disease.

The chain's CDR3 is CATSRGRDIWWGYTF. The CDR3 DNA follows: TGTGCCACCAGCAGAGGCAGGGATATTTGGTGGGGCTACACCTTC. The V and J genes are TRBV15 and TRBJ1-2, with D perhaps matching TRBD1 (5 bases). The CDR3 totals 15 residues. Germline V lookup: CDR1 LNHNV, CDR2 YYDKDF (reference sequence). V shed 1 base and J shed 8 bases, with 17 bases lying between them.

CDR3 DNA: TGTGCCAGCGGCCCTTCAGGGGGCTCTGAAGCTTTCTTT. Its translation: CASGPSGGSEAFF. The V and J genes are TRBV11-2 and TRBJ1-1; 8 positions agree with TRBD1. This CDR3 region has 13 residues. V lost 8 bases, J lost 6 bases, and 8 bases stayed unmatched. CDR1 SGHAT and CDR2 FQNNGV come from the germline V gene.

The CDR3 loop reads CASSFQGAETQYF. The CDR3 nucleotides read TGTGCCAGCAGCTTCCAGGGGGCAGAGACCCAGTACTTC. This chain uses TRBV7-3 with TRBJ2-5; TRBD1 matches 8 bases. Germline CDR1 reads SGHTA; CDR2 reads FQGTGA. This CDR3 has 13 amino acids. Trimming cost V 3 bases and J 4 bases; bases outside gene matches: 1.

This clone turned up a few times. V is TRBV5-1 and J is TRBJ1-4; 8 bases agree with TRBD1. J gave up 8 bases and V 4 bases, and 7 bases lay outside the gene matches. This CDR3 comprises 14 residues. In germline, CDR1 is SGHRS, CDR2 YFSETQ. The CDR3 loop reads CASSEGQAREKLFF. For the CDR3, the DNA is TGCGCCAGCAGCGAGGGACAGGCGAGGGAAAAACTGTTTTTT.

The rearrangement uses TRBV19 and TRBJ2-7; 7 nucleotides match TRBD2. Trimming removed 2 bases from V and 5 bases from J; junction bases left unmatched: 15. CDR1 LNHDA and CDR2 SQIVND come from the germline V gene (reference sequence). The CDR3 extends over 17 amino acids. CDR3: CASSITPTRTSRDEQYF. The CDR3, as DNA: TGTGCCAGTAGTATAACCCCCACCCGGACTAGTCGGGACGAGCAGTACTTC.

The chain links TRBV29-1 to TRBJ1-1; 7 bases are shared with TRBD1. This CDR3 is 14 amino acids long. The V segment lost 6 bases and the J segment 1 base; nucleotides outside the gene matches: 8. Per germline, CDR1 SQVTM and CDR2 ANQGSEA. CDR3 amino acids: CSVLDRVQNTEAFF. The DNA of the CDR3 is TGCAGCGTCCTCGACAGGGTTCAGAACACTGAAGCTTTCTTT.

This clone was found a few times. This chain links TRBV19 with TRBJ1-1; D is ambiguous. The CDR3 runs 15 residues. Germline CDR1 LNHDA, CDR2 SQIVND (reference sequence). Trimming left V 6 bases short and J 1 base short, with 15 bases between. This CDR3 is CASSTTEMGNTEAFF. CDR3 DNA: TGTGCCAGTAGCACAACAGAAATGGGGAACACTGAAGCTTTCTTT.

The chain combines TRBV19 with TRBJ1-2; 8 nucleotides agree with TRBD1. The V gene's germline CDR1 is LNHDA and CDR2 SQIVND (reference sequence). The CDR3 contains 12 residues. With V trimmed by 6 bases and J by 5 bases, 2 bases remained unmatched. In nucleotides, the CDR3 is TGTGCCAGTAGCCGGACAGGGTATGGCTACACCTTC. It is translated as CASSRTGYGYTF.

The V gene is TRBV5-8, the J gene TRBJ2-5, with 7 bases aligning to TRBD1. Losses at the gene ends were 4 bases for V and 0 bases for J; bases not matched to a gene: 9. Germline CDR1 and CDR2: SGHTS and YDEGEE. The CDR3 is 16 residues long. CDR3 nucleotides: TGTGCCAGCAGCATGAGGACAGGCGCCCACCAAGAGACCCAGTACTTC. Translating it yields CASSMRTGAHQETQYF.

The chain couples TRBV20-1 to TRBJ1-4; D remains unclear. CDR1 is DFQATT, CDR2 SNEGSKA, per germline (reference sequence). CDR3 size: 16 residues. V shed 3 bases and J shed 8 bases, with 22 bases lying between them. The CDR3 reads CSASPSNTGLIEKLFF. CDR3 nucleotides: TGCAGTGCTAGTCCCTCAAATACTGGGCTGATAGAAAAACTGTTTTTT.

The rearrangement links TRBV4-1 to TRBJ1-1, with D possibly matching TRBD1 (5 bases). Germline V gene lookup returns CDR1 MGHRA and CDR2 YSYEKL. Trimming pared 1 base from V and 1 base from J, leaving 10 bases between. This CDR3 region has 15 residues. The CDR3 coding sequence is TGCGCCAGCAGCCAAGGGGACTCCTGGAACACTGAAGCTTTCTTT. As protein: CASSQGDSWNTEAFF.

The chain joins TRBV7-9 to TRBJ2-1; 10 bases fit TRBD2. The CDR3 loop spans 13 amino acids. With 4 bases clipped from V and 9 bases from J, the junction kept 3 bases outside the gene matches. Germline-derived CDR1 and CDR2 are SEHNR and FQNEAQ (reference sequence). The CDR3 DNA reads as TGTGCCAGCAGCTCGACTAGCGGGTTTGAGCAGTTCTTC. It is translated as CASSSTSGFEQFF.

This clone was found once. This sequence joins TRBV11-2 and TRBJ1-2; D remains unclear. Germline V gene data show CDR1 as SGHAT and CDR2 as FQNNGV. The CDR3 sequence is 16 residues long. V lost 5 bases and J 2 bases, leaving 18 bases between the germline ends. CDR3 protein: CASSADRGKGNYGYTF. The CDR3 nucleotides read TGTGCCAGCAGCGCCGACCGCGGGAAAGGGAACTATGGCTACACCTTC.

Only one count was recorded for this clone. The gene calls are TRBV9 and TRBJ2-7; the match to TRBD1 covers 7 bases. Germline V CDR1 and CDR2: SGDLS, YYNGEE. The CDR3 is 15 residues long. J was trimmed by 4 bases and V by 4 bases; bases with no gene match: 11. The CDR3 sequence is CASSPLPQTGYEQYF. The CDR3 DNA is TGTGCCAGCAGCCCACTCCCCCAGACAGGGTACGAGCAGTACTTC.

This clone appeared a single time. V is TRBV28 and J is TRBJ1-5, with D perhaps matching TRBD1 (5 bases). CDR1 MDHEN and CDR2 SYDVKM come from the germline V gene. The length of the CDR3 is 12 residues. V was pared by 6 bases and J by 7 bases, with 10 bases between. CDR3 DNA sequence: TGTGCCAGCAGAGGGGCCCAACAGCCCCAGCATTTT. It specifies CASRGAQQPQHF.

V gene TRBV4-1 combines with J gene TRBJ2-5; TRBD2 aligns across 7 bases. CDR3 length: 17 residues. Per germline, CDR1 MGHRA and CDR2 YSYEKL. The trim removed 5 bases at V and 2 bases at J, leaving 14 bases unmatched. In DNA, the CDR3 is TGCGCCAGCAGCACCCTCCTGCGTGTGCGGGGGCAAGAGACCCAGTACTTC. Translating it yields CASSTLLRVRGQETQYF.

The chain uses TRBV28 and TRBJ2-7; 8 positions agree with TRBD1. V gave up 2 bases and J gave up 3 bases; unmatched junction bases: 6. The CDR3 covers 15 residues. From germline, CDR1 is MDHEN and CDR2 SYDVKM. The CDR3 sequence: CASSLTGTGYYEQYF. CDR3 nucleotides: TGTGCCAGCAGTTTAACAGGGACAGGATACTACGAGCAGTACTTC. Filled out from reference TRBV28 and TRBJ2-7, the complete variable domain reads DVKVTQSSRYLVKRTGEKVFLECVQDMDHENMFWYRQDPGLGLRLIYFSYDVKMKEKGDIPEGYSVSREKKERFSLILESASTNQTSMYLCASSLTGTGYYEQYFGPGTRLTVT.

Points on this clone: The identical CDR3 is also encoded by other nucleotide sequences in the sample. The chain is built from TRBV7-3 and TRBJ2-1, with D possibly TRBD2 on 5 matching bases. This CDR3 spans 11 amino acids. Germline V lookup: CDR1 SGHTA, CDR2 FQGTGA. Trimming shortened V by 6 bases and J by 6 bases, and 6 bases separated the two germline ends. Here the CDR3 DNA reads TGTGCCAGCAGTAGCGCCAATGAGCAGTTCTTC. This encodes CASSSANEQFF.

The rearrangement links TRBV6-6 to TRBJ2-5; 7 bases align to TRBD2. With 3 bases clipped from V and 7 bases from J, the junction kept 8 bases outside the gene matches. This CDR3 has 14 residues. Germline V gene sequence: CDR1 MNHNY, CDR2 SVGAGI (reference sequence). The CDR3 reads CASSYRGDGGTQYF. The CDR3, as DNA: TGTGCCAGCAGTTATCGGGGGGATGGGGGGACCCAGTACTTC.

This clone was recorded once. The rearrangement links TRBV2 to TRBJ1-2, with unresolved D. Trimming removed 4 bases from V and 5 bases from J, with 8 bases in between. The CDR3 has 12 amino acids. Germline assignment: CDR1 SNHLY and CDR2 FYNNEI. The CDR3 DNA reads as TGTGCCAGCAGTGTGTCCCTATATGGCTACACCTTC. It encodes CASSVSLYGYTF. Full variable domain (rest looked up from reference TRBV2 and TRBJ1-2): EPEVTQTPSHQVTQMGQEVILRCVPISNHLYFYWYRQILGQKVEFLVSFYNNEISEKSEIFDDQFSVERPDGSNFTLKIRSTKLEDSAMYFCASSVSLYGYTFGSGTRLTVV.

The chain employs TRBV7-9 and TRBJ2-5; D possibly corresponds to TRBD1 (6 bases). V was pared by 3 bases and J by 5 bases, with 13 bases between. From germline, CDR1 is SEHNR and CDR2 FQNEAQ (reference sequence). The CDR3 spans 14 residues. Written as DNA, the CDR3 is TGTGCCAGCAGCTTGCCACAGGGTCGGGAGACCCAGTACTTC. Translation gives CASSLPQGRETQYF.

This chain uses TRBV5-1 with TRBJ1-2; TRBD1 matches 10 bases. CDR3 length equals 15 residues. Looked up from germline, CDR1 is SGHRS and CDR2 is YFSETQ. With V trimmed by 9 bases and J by 4 bases, 12 bases remained unmatched. The CDR3: CATRPLDRGSYGYTF. CDR3 nucleotide sequence: TGCGCCACCAGGCCCCTGGACAGGGGGTCCTATGGCTACACCTTC. Full variable domain (rest looked up from reference TRBV5-1 and TRBJ1-2): KAGVTQTPRYLIKTRGQQVTLSCSPISGHRSVSWYQQTPGQGLQFLFEYFSETQRNKGNFPGRFSGRQFSNSRSEMNVSTLELGDSALYLCATRPLDRGSYGYTFGSGTRLTVV.